This T cell receptor beta chain was sequenced during a study of blood T cell repertoires in COVID-19. Study context: PBMCs, B-cell-depleted T cells, or T cells were the source of the cDNA or gDNA that made up the material.

Categorization into cohorts depended on clinical history that participants reported. The CDR3 runs 14 residues. CDR1 and CDR2 (germline): MNHEY, SVGAGI. J gave up 3 bases and V 6 bases, and 8 bases lay outside the gene matches. Original data processing: Researchers report that nucleated cell counts were estimated from reference gene primer amplification. Repertoires were generated with immunoSEQ multiplex PCR, while TCRdb's copy carries only in-frame clones and drops some. D and trimming come from the DNA, and the V and J calls and clone size come from that table. The sample has some 420,000 clones; roughly nine tenths are singletons.

The source material was PBMCs or T cells enriched from blood (not recorded which). This chain uses TRBV6-5 with TRBJ2-7; 7 positions match TRBD1. This TCR came from a man between 25 and 39 years old who had recovered from COVID-19. The CDR3 DNA sequence: TGTGCCAGCAGCCCCTCGGGACAGCTCTACGAGCAGTACTTC. This translates into CASSPSGQLYEQYF.